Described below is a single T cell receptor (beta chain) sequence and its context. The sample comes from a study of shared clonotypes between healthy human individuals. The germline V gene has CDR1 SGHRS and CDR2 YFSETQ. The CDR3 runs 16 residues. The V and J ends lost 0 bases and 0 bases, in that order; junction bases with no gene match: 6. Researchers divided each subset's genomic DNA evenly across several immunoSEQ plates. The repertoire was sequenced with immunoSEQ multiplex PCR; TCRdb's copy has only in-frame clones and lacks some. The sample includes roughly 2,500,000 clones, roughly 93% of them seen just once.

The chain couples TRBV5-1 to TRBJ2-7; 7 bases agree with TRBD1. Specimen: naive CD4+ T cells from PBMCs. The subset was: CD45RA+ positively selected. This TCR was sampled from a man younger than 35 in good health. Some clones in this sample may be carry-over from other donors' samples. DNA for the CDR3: TGCGCCAGCAGCTTGGGAACAGGGGTTTACTCCTACGAGCAGTACTTC. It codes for CASSLGTGVYSYEQYF.